One and the same sample provided the 9 T cell receptor beta chains below, sequenced in a study of T cells expressing NK-cell markers. For each CDR3 protein, TCRdb gives one entry from its re-call of the 5' RACE reads, without DNA. The repertoire table contains roughly 280,000 distinct CDR3 sequences. The source material was blood T cells: a sorted CD56 or NKG2C T cell subset, CD4+ or CD8+ T cells, or bulk PBMC T cells (not recorded which). Receptor source: a man between 18 and 35 years old in good health.

The V and J genes are TRBV7-6 and TRBJ2-2; TCRdb indicates TRBD2, and absent DNA this call remains unverified. The CDR3 runs 16 residues. In germline, CDR1 is SGHVS, CDR2 FNYEAQ. CDR3 sequence: CASSRSAGTLTGELFF.

V gene TRBV20-1 combines with J gene TRBJ2-7; TCRdb indicates TRBD2, and absent DNA this call remains unverified. The CDR3 consists of 15 residues. The germline V gene encodes CDR1 DFQATT and CDR2 SNEGSKA (reference sequence). This chain's CDR3 is CSAMDGTSGSYEQYF.

The gene calls are TRBV2 and TRBJ2-1; TCRdb lists TRBD1, though no DNA is available to test this call. Germline V gene data show CDR1 as SNHLY and CDR2 as FYNNEI. This CDR3 region has 15 residues. CDR3 residues: CASSVKADPANEQFF.

The V call is TRBV6-1, the J call TRBJ1-5. CDR3 length: 14 residues. CDR1 is MNHNS and CDR2 is SASEGT in the germline V gene. The CDR3 sequence is CASSQLRGNQPQHF.

The chain employs TRBV30 and TRBJ2-3. This CDR3 is 12 amino acids long. Looked up from germline, CDR1 is GTSNPN and CDR2 is SVGIG (reference sequence). The CDR3 loop is CAWSVSANTQYF.

V and J are TRBV27 and TRBJ2-1; TCRdb gives TRBD2 as the D gene, but with no DNA this cannot be confirmed. The germline V gene encodes CDR1 MNHEY and CDR2 SMNVEV (reference sequence). This CDR3 is 18 amino acids long. CDR3: CASSLGAGGSFSYNEQFF.

The rearrangement joins TRBV19 to TRBJ2-1; checking the TCRdb D call of TRBD1 is not possible without DNA. The CDR3 has 14 amino acids. Germline-derived CDR1 and CDR2 are LNHDA and SQIVND (reference sequence). The chain's CDR3 is CASSRTGQYNEQFF. Looking up the rest from reference TRBV19 and TRBJ2-1 gives the full variable domain: DGGITQSPKYLFRKEGQNVTLSCEQNLNHDAMYWYRQDPGQGLRLIYYSQIVNDFQKGDIAEGYSVSREKKESFPLTVTSAQKNPTAFYLCASSRTGQYNEQFFGPGTRLTVL.

The V and J genes are TRBV20-1 and TRBJ2-7; without DNA, the TCRdb call of TRBD2 cannot be checked. This CDR3 is built from 16 residues. Germline V lookup: CDR1 DFQATT, CDR2 SNEGSKA (reference sequence). This CDR3 is CSATRLAGAFSYEQYF.

The CDR3 is CASSSMGRGQEGGANVLTF. The chain employs TRBV12-3 or TRBV12-4 and TRBJ2-6; the TCRdb call, TRBD1, lacks DNA for checking. The CDR3 has 19 amino acids.